The 6 T cell receptor beta chains given below trace back to one sample, sequenced in a study of cytomegalovirus exposure and HLA in healthy donors. Primers included in the PCR were 60 Vbeta and 13 Jbeta primers. Sequenced by immunoSEQ multiplex PCR; TCRdb stores in-frame clones only, minus some. The profile covers 200,000 or so clones, with approximately 82% appearing a single time and 0.63% taken by the ten largest. The material sequenced was PBMCs. Receptor source: a man aged 18 to 30 in good health and CMV-seronegative.

This chain connects TRBV6-1 to TRBJ2-3, with TRBD2 matching over 7 bases. The V gene's germline CDR1 is MNHNS and CDR2 SASEGT. The CDR3 totals 14 residues. The trim removed 11 bases at V and 5 bases at J, leaving 13 bases unmatched. In nucleotides, the CDR3 is TGTGCCTCCTGGACGGGGAGGGCCAAAGATACGCAGTATTTT. It specifies CASWTGRAKDTQYF.

The count of this clone is one. The chain recombines TRBV2 with TRBJ2-5, with D maybe TRBD1 (6 bases). Germline V lookup: CDR1 SNHLY, CDR2 FYNNEI. V gave up 8 bases and J gave up 5 bases, with 18 bases separating them. This CDR3 is 14 amino acids long. The CDR3: CASGGGGRRETQYF. The CDR3 bases are TGTGCCAGCGGCGGTGGGGGCCGGAGGGAGACCCAGTACTTC.

The chain uses TRBV6-6 and TRBJ2-2; the D gene is possibly TRBD2 (7 bases). The CDR3 contains 15 residues. Germline-derived CDR1 and CDR2 are MNHNY and SVGAGI (reference sequence). V was pared by 5 bases and J by 5 bases, with 15 bases between. CDR3 region: CASSPGGGGTGELFF. In nucleotides, the CDR3 is TGTGCCAGCAGTCCCGGGGGCGGGGGAACCGGGGAGCTGTTTTTT.

The CDR3 here is CASSLLQDRGYGYTF. In nucleotides, the CDR3 is TGTGCCAGCAGTTTACTCCAGGACAGGGGGTATGGCTACACCTTC. The chain couples TRBV28 to TRBJ1-2; 10 bases are shared with TRBD1. J gave up 5 bases and V 2 bases, and 5 bases lay outside the gene matches. The germline V gene encodes CDR1 MDHEN and CDR2 SYDVKM. The CDR3 totals 15 residues.

This clone was seen only once. The chain joins TRBV18 to TRBJ2-5; D is ambiguous. V lost 2 bases to trimming and J lost 1 base, with 11 bases between them. The germline V gene has CDR1 KGHSH and CDR2 LQKENI. CDR3 length equals 15 residues. CDR3 region: CASSPVSASQETQYF. For the CDR3, the DNA is TGTGCCAGCTCACCAGTATCCGCCAGCCAAGAGACCCAGTACTTC.

This clone was counted a few times. This chain joins TRBV29-1 and TRBJ1-1, with 7 bases fitting TRBD1. The CDR3 runs to 13 residues. Germline values: CDR1 SQVTM, CDR2 ANQGSEA. V shed 6 bases and J 7 bases; nucleotides not matched to a gene: 11. The CDR3 DNA reads as TGCAGCGTCAGAGGACGGACAGGTGGTGAAGCTTTCTTT. Protein product: CSVRGRTGGEAFF. Full variable domain (outside the CDR3, taken from reference TRBV29-1 and TRBJ1-1): SAVISQKPSRDICQRGTSLTIQCQVDSQVTMMFWYRQQPGQSLTLIATANQGSEATYESGFVIDKFPISRPNLTFSTLTVSNMSPEDSSIYLCSVRGRTGGEAFFGQGTRLTVV.